This TCR beta chain was observed in a study of chemoradiotherapy in HPV16-positive cancers. Across the whole study: Candidate HPV-specific T-cell clones and common TCR motifs came from functional assays in a couple of HPV16-positive patients. Study-wide points: During treatment, candidate HPV-specific clones and E7-related motifs expanded in tumor.

Measured with immunoSEQ multiplex PCR; TCRdb has only the in-frame clones, and not every one. Here the sample spans fewer than 40,000 clones, 80% being singletons. The table lists this clone with a few counts. Its antigen remains unidentified. Samples were taken several times over chemoradiotherapy. V dropped 4 bases and J dropped 4 bases, with 8 bases sitting between them. Per the germline V gene, CDR1 is SGHVS and CDR2 is FQNEAQ. This CDR3 is built from 12 residues. The clonotype was recovered from a human donor with HPV-associated anogenital cancer. This material consisted of blood, taken from a patient who underwent chemoradiotherapy. The chain is built from TRBV7-8 and TRBJ2-7; no clear D. This CDR3 is CASSYQDYEQYF. CDR3 DNA: TGTGCCAGCAGCTATCAGGATTACGAGCAGTACTTC. The full variable domain, rest sourced from reference TRBV7-8 and TRBJ2-7, is GAGVSQSPRYKVAKRGQDVALRCDPISGHVSLFWYQQALGQGPEFLTYFQNEAQLDKSGLPSDRFFAERPEGSVSTLKIQRTQQEDSAVYLCASSYQDYEQYFGPGTRLTVT.